Listed here are 24 T cell receptor beta chains from one sample, sequenced in a study of cytomegalovirus exposure and HLA in healthy donors. Vbeta (60) and Jbeta (13) primers were used in the PCR. The method was immunoSEQ multiplex PCR; TCRdb's version includes in-frame clones alone and lacks a portion of them. Recorded here are roughly 41,000 clones; the top ten clones represent approximately 1.1%. Input material: PBMCs. The receptors here all came from a woman in her 40s in good health and CMV-seronegative.

The rearrangement uses TRBV27 and TRBJ1-5; possible D gene TRBD1, 5 bases. The CDR3 has 14 amino acids. Germline V gives CDR1 MNHEY, CDR2 SMNVEV (reference sequence). Deletions cut 7 bases from V and 1 base from J, with 11 bases between. The CDR3 DNA follows: TGTGCCAGCAATCCGCAGGGAAGCAATCAGCCCCAGCATTTT. Translating it yields CASNPQGSNQPQHF.

The rearrangement links TRBV28 to TRBJ1-2; 7 bases map to TRBD1. J lost 5 bases, V lost 7 bases, and 13 bases had no gene match. CDR3 length equals 15 residues. CDR1 is MDHEN, CDR2 SYDVKM, per germline. The CDR3 loop is CASTSGAGGGYGYTF. The CDR3 coding sequence is TGTGCCAGCACCTCTGGAGCAGGGGGTGGATATGGCTACACCTTC.

V is TRBV14 and J is TRBJ2-5; 7 bases agree with TRBD2. The CDR3 is 15 amino acids. J gave up 0 bases and V 5 bases, and 6 bases lay outside the gene matches. Germline-derived CDR1 and CDR2 are SGHDN and FVKESK. The CDR3 bases are TGTGCCAGCAGCTACCTGAGCGGGAACCAAGAGACCCAGTACTTC. As protein: CASSYLSGNQETQYF.

This rearrangement joins TRBV11-2 to TRBJ1-2; TRBD1 matches at 7 bases. The J segment lost 0 bases and the V segment lost 4 bases, leaving 8 bases of the junction unmatched. The germline V gene has CDR1 SGHAT and CDR2 FQNNGV. The CDR3 length is 16 residues. CDR3 bases: TGTGCCAGCAGCTACCAGACAGGGCCCCCTAACTATGGCTACACCTTC. This gives the protein CASSYQTGPPNYGYTF.

The chain employs TRBV6-5 and TRBJ1-1, with D perhaps TRBD1 (5 bases). Germline V CDR1 and CDR2: MNHEY, SVGAGI. V was shortened by 7 bases and J by 3 bases, with 15 bases between the two germline ends. This CDR3 contains 14 residues. The CDR3 here is CASTLSGGYTEAFF. CDR3 nucleotides: TGTGCCAGCACCCTCTCCGGGGGGTACACTGAAGCTTTCTTT.

The chain joins TRBV19 to TRBJ2-1; D possibly corresponds to TRBD2 (6 bases). Trimming took off 3 bases at V and 5 bases at J, with 14 bases between the two ends. The CDR3 sequence is 15 residues long. Per the germline V gene, CDR1 is LNHDA and CDR2 is SQIVND (reference sequence). The CDR3 reads CASSIGAGGNNEQFF. The CDR3 DNA reads TGTGCCAGTAGTATTGGAGCGGGCGGGAACAATGAGCAGTTCTTC.

The chain couples TRBV28 to TRBJ1-3; 7 bases are a match to TRBD1. The germline CDR1 and CDR2 sequences are MDHEN and SYDVKM. V trimming: 1 base; J trimming: 1 base; junction bases outside the gene matches: 10. CDR3 size: 18 residues. CDR3 sequence (DNA): TGTGCCAGCAGTTTATTGGACAGGCGAGCTTATTCTGGAAACACCATATATTTT. This sequence encodes CASSLLDRRAYSGNTIYF.

CDR3 coding DNA: TGTGCCAGCTCACCGGGACAGCAAGAGACCCAGTACTTC. The encoded protein is CASSPGQQETQYF. The rearrangement links TRBV18 to TRBJ2-5, with 7 positions matching TRBD1. The trim removed 3 bases at V and 2 bases at J, leaving 0 bases unmatched. The CDR3 covers 13 residues. Germline V gene data show CDR1 as KGHSH and CDR2 as LQKENI.

The chain has TRBV6-5 and TRBJ1-4; 7 bases are shared with TRBD1. The germline V gene has CDR1 MNHEY and CDR2 SVGAGI. The V and J ends lost 6 bases and 3 bases, in that order; junction bases with no gene match: 10. This CDR3 contains 16 residues. The CDR3 loop reads CASSYITGAPNEKLFF. The CDR3 DNA is TGTGCCAGCAGCTACATTACAGGGGCTCCTAATGAAAAACTGTTTTTT.

The chain uses TRBV28 and TRBJ1-2; D is possibly TRBD1 (6 bases). CDR1 MDHEN and CDR2 SYDVKM come from the germline V gene. V was shortened by 6 bases and J by 7 bases, with 21 bases between the two germline ends. This CDR3 is 15 amino acids long. This CDR3 reads CASSPPKGVGVGYTF. DNA of the CDR3: TGTGCCAGCAGCCCCCCAAAGGGGGTAGGGGTTGGCTACACCTTC.

The chain joins TRBV28 to TRBJ2-3; maybe TRBD1 (6 bases). The V gene's germline CDR1 is MDHEN and CDR2 SYDVKM. Trimming stripped 6 bases from V and 5 bases from J, with 12 bases between. This CDR3 comprises 13 residues. CDR3 DNA sequence: TGTGCCAGCAGGGCAACAGGGATAGATACGCAGTATTTT. It translates to CASRATGIDTQYF.

V gene TRBV4-1 combines with J gene TRBJ2-7, with D maybe TRBD2 (6 bases). Germline V gene lookup returns CDR1 MGHRA and CDR2 YSYEKL. Trimming took off 6 bases at V and 4 bases at J, with 19 bases between the two ends. The CDR3 is made up of 15 amino acids. The CDR3 sequence is CASRYQLLAKYEQYF. CDR3 nucleotide sequence: TGCGCCAGCAGATACCAACTCCTAGCGAAATACGAGCAGTACTTC.

The genes are TRBV9 and TRBJ2-7; the match to TRBD2 covers 12 bases. This CDR3 contains 14 residues. Germline CDR1 is SGDLS and CDR2 is YYNGEE. V lost 3 bases and J lost 5; bases outside the gene matches: 3. The CDR3 sequence: CASSGTSGKDEQYF. In DNA, the CDR3 is TGTGCCAGCAGCGGGACTAGCGGGAAAGACGAGCAGTACTTC.

The chain employs TRBV5-6 and TRBJ2-7, with 8 positions matching TRBD1. The CDR3 covers 17 residues. Germline V gene sequence: CDR1 SGHDT, CDR2 YYEEEE. Germline trimming cut 4 bases from V and 1 base from J; bases unmatched to any gene: 13. CDR3 amino acids: CASSPFRGLAPSYEQYF. The CDR3 DNA reads as TGTGCCAGCAGCCCCTTCAGGGGGCTGGCCCCTTCCTACGAGCAGTACTTC.

The chain is built from TRBV7-9 and TRBJ1-2; 9 bases map to TRBD1. The CDR3 runs to 19 residues. The germline gives CDR1 SEHNR, CDR2 FQNEAQ (reference sequence). The V segment lost 0 bases and the J segment 3 bases; nucleotides outside the gene matches: 14. CDR3 sequence reads: CASSLALLSDRGGDYGYTF. The DNA of the CDR3 is TGTGCCAGCAGCTTAGCGCTACTCTCGGACAGGGGAGGTGACTATGGCTACACCTTC.

This chain connects TRBV28 to TRBJ1-2; TRBD1 agrees at 10 bases. With V trimmed by 5 bases and J by 5 bases, 11 bases remained unmatched. Germline V gene data show CDR1 as MDHEN and CDR2 as SYDVKM. The CDR3 has 16 amino acids. Here the CDR3 reads CASSTPGQGITYGYTF. CDR3 bases: TGTGCCAGCAGTACTCCGGGACAGGGGATAACATATGGCTACACCTTC.

The rearrangement joins TRBV4-3 to TRBJ1-5; TRBD1 matches at 8 bases. The CDR3 has 13 amino acids. The ends lost 3 bases at V and 11 bases at J; junction bases unmatched: 6. Germline CDR1 is LGHNA and CDR2 is YSLEER. The chain's CDR3 is CASSQRTGGAQHF. In nucleotides, the CDR3 is TGCGCCAGCAGCCAGAGAACAGGGGGAGCCCAGCATTTT.

Worth noting for this clone: The germline gene is not matched at one end of the junction; a read error may be the cause. V usage is TRBV7-7 and J usage is TRBJ2-1; D may be TRBD1 (6 bases). Germline values: CDR1 SSHAT, CDR2 FNYEAQ (reference sequence). The CDR3 covers 14 residues. Written as DNA, the CDR3 is TGTGCTAGCAGCTTAAATGGACAGCCTGATGAGCAGTTCTTC. It codes for CASSLNGQPDEQFF.

The J gene is TRBJ2-1, the V gene TRBV7-8; D is undetermined. With 5 bases removed from V and 0 bases from J, the gap between germline ends came to 11 bases. The CDR3 is made up of 15 amino acids. Germline-derived CDR1 and CDR2 are SGHVS and FQNEAQ. The CDR3 nucleotides read TGTGCCAGCAGCCGAGAGGTAGACTCCTACAATGAGCAGTTCTTC. This translates into CASSREVDSYNEQFF.

The gene calls are TRBV6-1 and TRBJ1-1, with no clear D. V lost 6 bases and J lost 4, with 12 bases in between. This CDR3 comprises 13 residues. CDR1 and CDR2 (germline): MNHNS, SASEGT. This chain's CDR3 is CASRPGRGTEAFF. The CDR3 DNA is TGTGCCAGCAGGCCCGGACGGGGCACTGAAGCTTTCTTT.

V is TRBV6-5 and J is TRBJ2-7, with no clear D. The V end lost 4 bases, the J end lost 6 bases, and 16 bases lay between the germline ends. This CDR3 has 14 residues. From germline, CDR1 is MNHEY and CDR2 SVGAGI. The CDR3 reads CASSLGYHTSEQYF. The CDR3 region has the DNA TGTGCCAGCAGTTTGGGCTATCACACTTCCGAGCAGTACTTC.

The chain employs TRBV2 and TRBJ2-3, with TRBD1 identical over 12 bases. V shed 5 bases and J 7 bases; nucleotides not matched to a gene: 4. The CDR3 spans 14 residues. The V gene's germline CDR1 is SNHLY and CDR2 FYNNEI. The DNA for the CDR3 is TGTGCCAGCAGTTTGGGACAGGGGGCATATACGCAGTATTTT. Residues: CASSLGQGAYTQYF.

The rearrangement joins TRBV7-9 to TRBJ2-2, with 7 bases aligning to TRBD2. The CDR3 is made up of 16 amino acids. Trimming took 3 bases from V and 7 from J; bases not matched to a gene: 11. Per germline, CDR1 SEHNR and CDR2 FQNEAQ (reference sequence). CDR3 amino acids: CASSFHSVQRGGELFF. Here the CDR3 DNA reads TGTGCCAGCAGCTTCCACTCAGTACAGCGGGGCGGGGAGCTGTTTTTT.

The V and J genes are TRBV4-3 and TRBJ2-1, with 7 nucleotides matching TRBD2. The J segment lost 0 bases and the V segment lost 2 bases, leaving 4 bases of the junction unmatched. Germline CDR1 reads LGHNA; CDR2 reads YSLEER. The CDR3 spans 16 residues. This CDR3 is CASSQRLADSYNEQFF. The CDR3 nucleotides read TGCGCCAGCAGCCAACGTCTAGCGGACTCCTACAATGAGCAGTTCTTC.